A single sample gave rise to the 27 T cell receptor beta chains below, sequenced in a study of blood T cell repertoires in COVID-19. The method was immunoSEQ multiplex PCR; TCRdb's version includes in-frame clones alone and lacks a portion of them. Of 200,000 or so clones listed, roughly 80% are singletons. The sample comprised peripheral blood. The receptor set was obtained from a woman in her twenties or thirties who had recovered from COVID-19.

The chain is built from TRBV5-1 and TRBJ2-7; TRBD2 matches at 10 bases. The CDR3 has 15 residues. V gave up 2 bases and J gave up 1 base; unmatched junction bases: 3. CDR1 SGHRS and CDR2 YFSETQ come from the germline V gene. The CDR3 DNA sequence: TGCGCCAGCAGCTTAAGCGGGAGGGCTTCCTACGAGCAGTACTTC. Translation gives CASSLSGRASYEQYF.

In this sample, this clone turned up many times. This rearrangement joins TRBV28 to TRBJ1-2; D may be TRBD1 (6 bases). The germline V gene has CDR1 MDHEN and CDR2 SYDVKM. The CDR3 spans 15 residues. Deletions cut 6 bases from V and 8 bases from J, with 22 bases between. This chain's CDR3 is CASRPGTQQVGGYTF. Here the CDR3 DNA reads TGTGCCAGCAGACCTGGGACACAACAGGTGGGGGGCTACACCTTC.

The gene calls are TRBV6-6 and TRBJ2-7; 7 nucleotides agree with TRBD2. V lost 7 bases and J lost 0; bases outside the gene matches: 9. CDR1 and CDR2 from the germline V gene are MNHNY and SVGAGI (reference sequence). The CDR3 sequence is 15 residues long. The CDR3 DNA sequence: TGTGCCAGCAACTTAAGCGGGATGAGCTCCTACGAGCAGTACTTC. This encodes CASNLSGMSSYEQYF.

This clone was detected a few times. V and J are TRBV2 and TRBJ2-7; 9 nucleotides match TRBD2. This CDR3 contains 15 residues. Looked up from germline, CDR1 is SNHLY and CDR2 is FYNNEI. Trimming took 6 bases from V and 0 from J; bases not matched to a gene: 6. In nucleotides, the CDR3 is TGTGCCAGCAGCGCCCGACTAGCGGCCTCCTACGAGCAGTACTTC. Translating gives CASSARLAASYEQYF. The full variable domain, with the rest looked up from reference TRBV2 and TRBJ2-7, is EPEVTQTPSHQVTQMGQEVILRCVPISNHLYFYWYRQILGQKVEFLVSFYNNEISEKSEIFDDQFSVERPDGSNFTLKIRSTKLEDSAMYFCASSARLAASYEQYFGPGTRLTVT.

This clone was observed a handful of times. V and J are TRBV29-1 and TRBJ1-2; tentative D call: TRBD1 (5 bases). There are 13 residues in the CDR3. Germline CDR1 and CDR2: SQVTM and ANQGSEA. V lost 4 bases to trimming and J lost 2 bases, with 11 bases between them. The CDR3 DNA follows: TGCAGCGTTGTACGATCAGGGAACTATGGCTACACCTTC. Translation gives CSVVRSGNYGYTF.

This chain uses TRBV27 with TRBJ2-3, with D possibly TRBD2 on 5 matching bases. The V and J ends lost 1 base and 6 bases respectively, with 14 bases between them. Germline CDR1 reads MNHEY; CDR2 reads SMNVEV (reference sequence). The CDR3 length is 15 residues. For the CDR3, the DNA is TGTGCCAGCAGTTTATTTCCCGCGGACTGGGATACGCAGTATTTT. Protein: CASSLFPADWDTQYF.

The V and J genes are TRBV24-1 and TRBJ2-3, with 7 bases lining up with TRBD1. The CDR3 spans 14 residues. Trimming cost V 4 bases and J 5 bases; bases outside gene matches: 5. CDR1 is KGHDR and CDR2 is SFDVKD in the germline V gene. For the CDR3, the DNA is TGTGCCACCAGTGACCAGACAGGGAAAGATACGCAGTATTTT. Amino acids: CATSDQTGKDTQYF.

V gene TRBV28 combines with J gene TRBJ2-7, with TRBD1 identical over 10 bases. Germline CDR1 reads MDHEN; CDR2 reads SYDVKM. The CDR3 consists of 13 residues. The trim removed 7 bases at V and 4 bases at J, leaving 4 bases unmatched. In nucleotides, the CDR3 is TGTGCCAGCACTCCGGGACAGGGGTACGAGCAGTACTTC. Amino acid sequence: CASTPGQGYEQYF.

The chain joins TRBV5-1 to TRBJ1-1; D not resolved. V lost 4 bases, J lost 7 bases, and 8 bases lay in between. This CDR3 region has 11 residues. Germline CDR1 reads SGHRS; CDR2 reads YFSETQ. CDR3 sequence: CASSGVGEAFF. The CDR3 region has the DNA TGCGCCAGCAGCGGAGTAGGTGAAGCTTTCTTT.

The rearrangement joins TRBV7-6 to TRBJ2-7; D perhaps matches TRBD2 (6 bases). Germline loops: CDR1 SGHVS, CDR2 FNYEAQ. V was pared by 5 bases and J by 6 bases, with 23 bases between. The CDR3 is 16 amino acids. CDR3 amino acids: CASSPAGTGMGLEQYF. DNA for the CDR3: TGTGCCAGCAGCCCTGCGGGGACGGGGATGGGCCTCGAGCAGTACTTC.

This sequence joins TRBV10-3 and TRBJ1-2; D possibly corresponds to TRBD1 (6 bases). Deletions cut 8 bases from V and 8 bases from J, with 18 bases between. This CDR3 is 13 amino acids long. Germline assignment: CDR1 ENHRY and CDR2 SYGVKD. This CDR3 reads CAISFQDSGGYTF. CDR3 bases: TGTGCCATCTCTTTCCAGGACAGTGGCGGCTACACCTTC.

The V and J genes are TRBV28 and TRBJ1-1, with D uncertain. V was trimmed by 5 bases and J by 5 bases, leaving 21 bases between them. Germline CDR1 and CDR2: MDHEN and SYDVKM. There are 16 residues in the CDR3. The DNA of the CDR3 is TGTGCCAGCAGTCCACTAACGGGAGGTGAGGTAACTGAAGCTTTCTTT. Its protein product is CASSPLTGGEVTEAFF.

The chain recombines TRBV28 with TRBJ1-6; D call uncertain. In germline, CDR1 is MDHEN, CDR2 SYDVKM. CDR3 length equals 13 residues. Trimming pared 1 base from V and 10 bases from J, leaving 8 bases between. CDR3 sequence (DNA): TGTGCCAGCAGTTTATTAGCGGAATCACCCCTCCACTTT. Its translation is CASSLLAESPLHF.

V and J are TRBV19 and TRBJ1-1, with D possibly being TRBD1 (5 bases). Trimming stripped 4 bases from V and 0 bases from J, with 12 bases between. There are 15 residues in the CDR3. The germline V gene has CDR1 LNHDA and CDR2 SQIVND (reference sequence). CDR3 nucleotide sequence: TGTGCCAGTAGTACCGGACAAACAATGAACACTGAAGCTTTCTTT. Residues: CASSTGQTMNTEAFF.

The gene calls are TRBV28 and TRBJ1-5, with 8 bases lining up with TRBD1. The CDR3 is made up of 13 amino acids. Trimming removed 5 bases from V and 11 bases from J; junction bases left unmatched: 8. Germline V gene sequence: CDR1 MDHEN, CDR2 SYDVKM. CDR3 protein: CASSNGQGGSQHF. CDR3 coding DNA: TGTGCCAGCAGTAATGGACAGGGAGGGTCCCAGCATTTT.

The chain links TRBV28 to TRBJ2-5; 7 bases line up with TRBD2. Germline V gives CDR1 MDHEN, CDR2 SYDVKM. V shed 4 bases and J 4 bases; nucleotides not matched to a gene: 9. The CDR3 runs to 15 residues. CDR3 loop: CASSSPGGRRETQYF. CDR3 DNA: TGTGCCAGCAGTTCCCCGGGCGGGAGAAGAGAGACCCAGTACTTC. The complete variable domain, with remaining parts taken from reference TRBV28 and TRBJ2-5, reads DVKVTQSSRYLVKRTGEKVFLECVQDMDHENMFWYRQDPGLGLRLIYFSYDVKMKEKGDIPEGYSVSREKKERFSLILESASTNQTSMYLCASSSPGGRRETQYFGPGTRLLVL.

The rearrangement joins TRBV27 to TRBJ1-1; TRBD1 aligns across 8 bases. The CDR3 spans 18 residues. Per the germline V gene, CDR1 is MNHEY and CDR2 is SMNVEV (reference sequence). Trimming removed 5 bases from V and 0 bases from J; junction bases left unmatched: 14. DNA of the CDR3: TGTGCCAGCAGTGACCGAGGGACAGGAGTACCGATGAACACTGAAGCTTTCTTT. It specifies CASSDRGTGVPMNTEAFF.

Worth noting for this clone: Its ends do not fully match the called genes, so a read error is possible. The chain has TRBV4-1 and TRBJ1-1; 9 positions agree with TRBD1. The CDR3 is 15 amino acids. The V gene's germline CDR1 is MGHRA and CDR2 YSYEKL. CDR3 region: CASSQGGGTGREAFF. DNA for the CDR3: TGCGCCAGCAGTCAAGGAGGCGGGACAGGGCGTGAAGCTTTCTTT.

The chain recombines TRBV28 with TRBJ1-2; weak D call: TRBD1 (6 bases). The CDR3 extends over 14 amino acids. The germline V gene encodes CDR1 MDHEN and CDR2 SYDVKM. V lost 5 bases to trimming and J lost 7 bases, with 17 bases between them. The CDR3 loop reads CASSPADREGGYTF. The CDR3 DNA sequence: TGTGCCAGCAGTCCAGCGGACAGAGAGGGTGGCTACACCTTC.

This clone was recorded only once. The chain couples TRBV19 to TRBJ2-1, with a tentative D call TRBD2 (7 bases). The CDR3 has 15 amino acids. CDR1 is LNHDA and CDR2 is SQIVND in the germline V gene (reference sequence). V lost 3 bases to trimming and J lost 3 bases, with 12 bases between them. Here the CDR3 DNA reads TGTGCCAGTAGTATGGGGGCTAGCGGCTACAATGAGCAGTTCTTC. The encoded protein is CASSMGASGYNEQFF.

The genes are TRBV6-1 and TRBJ2-5; weak D call: TRBD2 (5 bases). The CDR3 contains 14 residues. V lost 1 base and J lost 9, with 15 bases in between. The V gene's germline CDR1 is MNHNS and CDR2 SASEGT. DNA of the CDR3: TGTGCCAGCAGTGAAGACGTCAGGTCAGCGGCCCAGTACTTC. Translation: CASSEDVRSAAQYF.

V usage is TRBV5-1 and J usage is TRBJ2-2; the D is unclear. Germline V lookup: CDR1 SGHRS, CDR2 YFSETQ. The ends were cut back, 1 base at V and 0 bases at J, with 7 bases in the middle. CDR3 length: 15 residues. The CDR3 DNA follows: TGCGCCAGCAGCTTGTCTTCTACGAACACCGGGGAGCTGTTTTTT. This gives the protein CASSLSSTNTGELFF.

This clone was seen once. V is TRBV9 and J is TRBJ1-2; 7 nucleotides agree with TRBD1. CDR1 is SGDLS and CDR2 is YYNGEE in the germline V gene. The CDR3 has 17 residues. V was pared by 3 bases and J by 2 bases, with 13 bases of the junction left unmatched. CDR3 protein: CASSELGVGTANYGYTF. The CDR3 DNA sequence: TGTGCCAGCAGCGAACTGGGCGTGGGGACAGCCAACTATGGCTACACCTTC.

The chain recombines TRBV4-1 with TRBJ2-2; the D gene is possibly TRBD1 (5 bases). The V end lost 4 bases, the J end lost 1 base, and 19 bases lay between the germline ends. The germline gives CDR1 MGHRA, CDR2 YSYEKL. The length of the CDR3 is 18 residues. In nucleotides, the CDR3 is TGCGCCAGCAGCCTCATGGCGGTACGGCAGGGGAACACCGGGGAGCTGTTTTTT. Its translation: CASSLMAVRQGNTGELFF.

The chain joins TRBV27 to TRBJ1-4, with D possibly being TRBD1 (5 bases). This CDR3 is built from 17 residues. CDR1 is MNHEY and CDR2 is SMNVEV in the germline V gene (reference sequence). V was cut by 5 bases and J by 3 bases, with 19 bases left in between. The CDR3 region has the DNA TGTGCCAGCAGTCCAAGACAGTTCTATGGCTCTAATGAAAAACTGTTTTTT. As protein: CASSPRQFYGSNEKLFF.

The chain carries TRBV27 and TRBJ1-4; no reliable D call. The CDR3 covers 14 residues. Germline assignment: CDR1 MNHEY and CDR2 SMNVEV (reference sequence). The germline V and J ends were trimmed by 8 bases and 0 bases, with 10 bases remaining between them. Written as DNA, the CDR3 is TGTGCCAGCGGAAACAGTGCAACTAATGAAAAACTGTTTTTT. Translating it yields CASGNSATNEKLFF.

The CDR3 bases are TGCGCCAGCAGCTTGGATCCAGGTCCGGATACGCAGTATTTT. Its translation: CASSLDPGPDTQYF. J is TRBJ2-3 and V is TRBV5-1; unclear D gene. The length of the CDR3 is 14 residues. Germline V gene sequence: CDR1 SGHRS, CDR2 YFSETQ. Trimming took 0 bases from V and 6 from J, leaving 11 bases between them.